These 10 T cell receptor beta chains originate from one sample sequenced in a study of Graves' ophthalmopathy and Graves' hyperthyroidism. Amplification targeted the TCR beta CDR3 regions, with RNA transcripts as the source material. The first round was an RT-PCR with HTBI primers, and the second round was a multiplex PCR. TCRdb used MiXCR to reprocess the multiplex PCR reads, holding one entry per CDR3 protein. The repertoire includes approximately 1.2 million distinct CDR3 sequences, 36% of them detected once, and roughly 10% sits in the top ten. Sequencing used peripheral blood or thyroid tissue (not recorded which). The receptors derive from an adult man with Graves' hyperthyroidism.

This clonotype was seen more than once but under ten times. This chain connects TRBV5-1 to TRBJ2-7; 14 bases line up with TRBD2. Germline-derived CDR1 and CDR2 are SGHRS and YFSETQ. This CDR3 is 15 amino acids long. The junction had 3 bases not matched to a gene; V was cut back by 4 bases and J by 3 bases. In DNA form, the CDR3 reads TGCGCCAGCAGCCCGGGACTAGCGGGAGACTACGAGCAGTACTTC. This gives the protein CASSPGLAGDYEQYF.

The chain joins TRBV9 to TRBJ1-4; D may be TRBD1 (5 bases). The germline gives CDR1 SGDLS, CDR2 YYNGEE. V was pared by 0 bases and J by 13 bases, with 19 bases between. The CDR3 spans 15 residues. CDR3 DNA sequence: TGTGCCAGCAGCGTAGAGAAGGGACCGCGTCTGGGACTGTTTTTT. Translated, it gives CASSVEKGPRLGLFF.

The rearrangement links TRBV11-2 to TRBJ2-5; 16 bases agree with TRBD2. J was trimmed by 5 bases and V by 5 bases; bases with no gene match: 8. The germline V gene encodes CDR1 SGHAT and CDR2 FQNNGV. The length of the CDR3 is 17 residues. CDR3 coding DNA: TGTGCCAGCAGCCCGGGGACTAGCGGGGGGGCCTACGAGACCCAGTACTTC. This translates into CASSPGTSGGAYETQYF.

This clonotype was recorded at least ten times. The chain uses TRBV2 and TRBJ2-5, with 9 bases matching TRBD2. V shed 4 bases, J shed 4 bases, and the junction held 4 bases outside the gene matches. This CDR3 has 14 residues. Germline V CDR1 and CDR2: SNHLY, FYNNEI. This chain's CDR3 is CASSGISGRETQYF. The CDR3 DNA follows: TGTGCCAGCAGTGGAATTAGCGGGAGAGAGACCCAGTACTTC.

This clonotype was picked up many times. The CDR3 DNA sequence: TGTGCCATCAGTGGTGGCCCGGGGACAACGCTTCTCTACGAGCAGTACTTC. This encodes CAISGGPGTTLLYEQYF. The chain is built from TRBV10-3 and TRBJ2-7; the D gene is possibly TRBD1 (6 bases). This CDR3 spans 17 amino acids. Germline CDR1 and CDR2: ENHRY and SYGVKD. V lost 4 bases, J lost 3 bases, and 22 bases lay in between.

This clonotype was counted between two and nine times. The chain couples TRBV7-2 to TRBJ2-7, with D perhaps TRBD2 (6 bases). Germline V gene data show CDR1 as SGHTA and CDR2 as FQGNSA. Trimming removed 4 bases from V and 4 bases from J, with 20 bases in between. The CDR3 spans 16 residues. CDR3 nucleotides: TGTGCCAGCAGCTCGTATATAGAAACCCGGGGGTACGAGCAGTACTTC. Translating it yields CASSSYIETRGYEQYF.

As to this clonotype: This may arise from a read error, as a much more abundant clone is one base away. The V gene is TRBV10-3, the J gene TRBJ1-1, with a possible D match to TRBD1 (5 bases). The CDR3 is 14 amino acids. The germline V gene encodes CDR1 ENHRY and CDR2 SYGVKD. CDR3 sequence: CTISESRGDTEAFF. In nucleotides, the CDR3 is TGTACCATCAGTGAGTCGAGAGGGGACACTGAAGCTTTCTTT.

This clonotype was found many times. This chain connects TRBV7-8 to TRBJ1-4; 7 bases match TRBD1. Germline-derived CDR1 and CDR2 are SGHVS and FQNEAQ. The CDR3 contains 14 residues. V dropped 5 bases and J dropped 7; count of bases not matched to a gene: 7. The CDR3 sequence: CASSRGDSGEKLFF. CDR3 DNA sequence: TGTGCCAGCAGCAGAGGGGACAGTGGTGAAAAACTGTTTTTT.

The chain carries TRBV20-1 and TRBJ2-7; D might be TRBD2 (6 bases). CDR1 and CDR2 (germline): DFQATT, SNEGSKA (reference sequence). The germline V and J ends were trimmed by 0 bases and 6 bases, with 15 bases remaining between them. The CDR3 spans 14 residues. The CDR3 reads CSARDPRTTPEQYF. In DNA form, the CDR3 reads TGCAGTGCTAGAGATCCGCGGACTACTCCCGAGCAGTACTTC.

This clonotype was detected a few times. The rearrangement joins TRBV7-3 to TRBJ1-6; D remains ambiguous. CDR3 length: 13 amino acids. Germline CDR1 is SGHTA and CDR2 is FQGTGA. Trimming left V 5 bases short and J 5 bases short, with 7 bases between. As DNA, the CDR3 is TGTGCCAGCAGCGGGTCGAATAATTCACCCCTCCACTTT. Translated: CASSGSNNSPLHF.